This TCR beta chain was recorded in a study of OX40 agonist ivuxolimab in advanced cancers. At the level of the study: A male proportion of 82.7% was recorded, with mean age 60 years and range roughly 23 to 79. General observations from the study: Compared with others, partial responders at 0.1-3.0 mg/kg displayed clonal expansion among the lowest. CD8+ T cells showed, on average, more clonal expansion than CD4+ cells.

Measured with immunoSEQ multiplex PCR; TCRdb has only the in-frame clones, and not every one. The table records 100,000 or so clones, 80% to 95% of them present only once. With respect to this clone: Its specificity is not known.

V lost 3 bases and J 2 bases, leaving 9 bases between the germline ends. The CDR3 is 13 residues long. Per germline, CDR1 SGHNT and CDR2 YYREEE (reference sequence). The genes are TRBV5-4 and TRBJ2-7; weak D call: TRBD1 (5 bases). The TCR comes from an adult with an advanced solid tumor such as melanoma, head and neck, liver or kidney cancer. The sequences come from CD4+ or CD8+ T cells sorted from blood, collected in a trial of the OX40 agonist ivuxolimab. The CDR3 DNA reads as TGTGCCAGCAGCTCACAGGATACCTACGAGCAGTACTTC. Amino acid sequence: CASSSQDTYEQYF.